A selection of T cell receptor beta chains follows, all from one sample in a study of T cell responses to AZD1222 COVID-19 vaccine. Sequencing used immunoSEQ multiplex PCR; TCRdb keeps in-frame clones, though not all of them. This sample yields under 150,000 clones, of which 92% are seen a single time; 0.9% to 1.3% belongs to the top ten. The sequences come from peripheral blood, collected 28 days after the second AZD1222 dose. Receptors originate from an adult who received the AZD1222 COVID-19 vaccine. The CDR3 runs from the conserved cysteine through the conserved F or W. D genes are given only for firm matches. Not every row has a clone size; where given, it reads once, few, many or a size class.

J: TRBJ2-1
V: TRBV9
D: TRBD1
size: NA
DNA: TGTGCCAGCAGCCCGACAGGGCTCTCCTACAATGAGCAGTTCTTC
CDR3: CASSPTGLSYNEQFF

J: TRBJ1-5
V: TRBV19
D: NA
size: NA
DNA: TGTGCCAGTAGCCAGGCGGGGGAGGGTAGCAATCAGCCCCAGCATTTT
CDR3: CASSQAGEGSNQPQHF

J: TRBJ2-7
V: TRBV6-5
D: NA
size: NA
DNA: TGTGCCAGCAGGAGCAGGTACGAGCAGTACTTC
CDR3: CASRSRYEQYF

J: TRBJ2-1
V: TRBV2
D: NA
size: NA
DNA: TGTGCCAGCAGTGAAATTGGAGGGAGCAATGAGCAGTTCTTC
CDR3: CASSEIGGSNEQFF

J: TRBJ2-2
V: TRBV9
D: TRBD1
size: few
DNA: TGTGCCAGCACAGGACAGGGGCGGAACACCGGGGAGCTGTTTTTT
CDR3: CASTGQGRNTGELFF

J: TRBJ1-2
V: TRBV7-9
D: TRBD1
size: NA
DNA: TGTGCCAGCAGCTTCCAACCCGGGACAGGGGGCGCTGGCTATGGCTACACCTTC
CDR3: CASSFQPGTGGAGYGYTF

J: TRBJ2-3
V: TRBV7-9
D: TRBD1
size: once
DNA: TGTGCCAGCAGCCTACCGGGACAGGTGGCTTCAGATACGCAGTATTTT
CDR3: CASSLPGQVASDTQYF

J: TRBJ2-7
V: TRBV19
D: NA
size: NA
DNA: TGTGCCAGTAGTATCGAGGCAGCGGACTACGAGCAGTACTTC
CDR3: CASSIEAADYEQYF

J: TRBJ2-1
V: TRBV13
D: TRBD2
size: NA
DNA: TGTGCCAGCAGCGCTCGGACTAGCGGGGGTGATGAGCAGTTCTTC
CDR3: CASSARTSGGDEQFF

J: TRBJ2-1
V: TRBV10-3
D: NA
size: NA
DNA: TGTGCCATCAGTGAGCTACTAAGTATGGAGCAGTTCTTC
CDR3: CAISELLSMEQFF

J: TRBJ1-4
V: TRBV7-2
D: NA
size: NA
DNA: TGTGCCAGCAGCGAACAGGGCTCGAATGAAAAACTGTTTTTT
CDR3: CASSEQGSNEKLFF

J: TRBJ1-2
V: TRBV6-6
D: NA
size: NA
DNA: TGTGCCAGCAGGGTGGGAAAAGGCTACACCTTC
CDR3: CASRVGKGYTF

J: TRBJ1-2
V: TRBV18
D: NA
size: NA
DNA: TGTGCCAGCTCACCGGGAGACACAAACTATGGCTACACCTTC
CDR3: CASSPGDTNYGYTF

J: TRBJ1-2
V: TRBV28
D: NA
size: NA
DNA: TGTGCCAGCAGTTTACACCTAGACAGTCCCTATGGCTACACCTTC
CDR3: CASSLHLDSPYGYTF

J: TRBJ1-1
V: TRBV7-9
D: NA
size: NA
DNA: TGTGCCAGCAGCTTTCCAGACAGAGCCACTGAAGCTTTCTTT
CDR3: CASSFPDRATEAFF

J: TRBJ1-1
V: TRBV3-1/TRBV3-2
D: NA
size: NA
DNA: TGTGCCAGCAGCCAGAGTGAGGGGCGCGGCGCTGAAGCTTTCTTT
CDR3: CASSQSEGRGAEAFF

J: TRBJ1-2
V: TRBV4-1
D: NA
size: few
DNA: TGCGCCAGCAGCCAACACGACAGGTCCCCTTTCGATGGCTACACCTTC
CDR3: CASSQHDRSPFDGYTF

J: TRBJ2-1
V: TRBV9
D: TRBD1
size: NA
DNA: TGTGCCAGCAGCTTGGGACAGGGGGCTCACAATGAGCAGTTCTTC
CDR3: CASSLGQGAHNEQFF

J: TRBJ1-1
V: TRBV11-1
D: NA
size: NA
DNA: TGTGCCAGCAGCCCCTTTGGAGGCACTGAAGCTTTCTTT
CDR3: CASSPFGGTEAFF

J: TRBJ1-1
V: TRBV10-2
D: NA
size: NA
DNA: TGCGCCACCCGGGAGACTATCACTGAAGCTTTCTTT
CDR3: CATRETITEAFF

J: TRBJ1-5
V: TRBV19
D: NA
size: NA
DNA: TGTGCCAGTAGTCCTAGCAATCAGCCCCAGCATTTT
CDR3: CASSPSNQPQHF

J: TRBJ1-1
V: TRBV6-2/TRBV6-3
D: NA
size: NA
DNA: TGTGCCAGCAGTTACGGGGGGGCAAACACTGAAGCTTTCTTT
CDR3: CASSYGGANTEAFF

J: TRBJ1-6
V: TRBV27
D: TRBD1
size: once
DNA: TGTGCCAGCAGTTCATTGGACAGGGTTTCACCCCTCCACTTT
CDR3: CASSSLDRVSPLHF

J: TRBJ1-2
V: TRBV7-9
D: TRBD1
size: NA
DNA: TGTGCCAGCAGCGGGACAGAACTATATGGCTACACCTTC
CDR3: CASSGTELYGYTF

J: TRBJ2-7
V: TRBV18
D: NA
size: NA
DNA: TGTGCCAGCTCACCACAGACAGGTCCTTCCTACGAGCAGTACTTC
CDR3: CASSPQTGPSYEQYF